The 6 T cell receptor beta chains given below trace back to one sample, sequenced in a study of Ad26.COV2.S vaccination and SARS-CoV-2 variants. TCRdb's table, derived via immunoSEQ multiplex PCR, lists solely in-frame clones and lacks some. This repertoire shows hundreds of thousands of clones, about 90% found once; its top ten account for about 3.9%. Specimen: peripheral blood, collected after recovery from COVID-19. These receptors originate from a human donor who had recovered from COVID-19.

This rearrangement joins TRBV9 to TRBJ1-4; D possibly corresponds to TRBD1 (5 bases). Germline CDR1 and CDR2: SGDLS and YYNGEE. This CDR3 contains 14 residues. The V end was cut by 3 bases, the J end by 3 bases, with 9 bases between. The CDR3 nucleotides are TGTGCCAGCAGCGCCCAAGGGGCTAATGAAAAACTGTTTTTT. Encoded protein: CASSAQGANEKLFF.

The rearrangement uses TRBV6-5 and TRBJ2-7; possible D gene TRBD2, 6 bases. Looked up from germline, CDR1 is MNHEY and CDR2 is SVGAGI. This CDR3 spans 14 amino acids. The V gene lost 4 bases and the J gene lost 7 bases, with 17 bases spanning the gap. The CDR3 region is CASSLGTPGNEQYF. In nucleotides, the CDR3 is TGTGCCAGCAGTTTGGGGACTCCAGGGAATGAGCAGTACTTC.

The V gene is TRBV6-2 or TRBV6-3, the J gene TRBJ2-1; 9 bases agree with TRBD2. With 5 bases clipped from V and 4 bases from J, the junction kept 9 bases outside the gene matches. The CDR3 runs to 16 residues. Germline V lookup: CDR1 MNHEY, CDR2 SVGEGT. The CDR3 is CASSPLLAGPYNEQFF. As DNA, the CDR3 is TGTGCCAGCAGTCCCCTTCTAGCGGGGCCGTACAATGAGCAGTTCTTC.

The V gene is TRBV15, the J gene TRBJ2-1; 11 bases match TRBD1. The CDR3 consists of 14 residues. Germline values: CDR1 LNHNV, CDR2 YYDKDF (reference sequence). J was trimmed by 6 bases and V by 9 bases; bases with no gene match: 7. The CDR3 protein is CATAGDRGANEQFF. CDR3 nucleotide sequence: TGTGCCACAGCGGGGGACAGGGGGGCCAATGAGCAGTTCTTC.

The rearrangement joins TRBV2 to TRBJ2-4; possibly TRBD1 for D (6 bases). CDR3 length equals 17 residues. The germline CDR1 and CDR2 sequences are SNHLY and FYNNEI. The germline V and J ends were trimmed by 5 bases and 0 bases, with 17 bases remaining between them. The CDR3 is CASSTRGQIIAKNIQYF. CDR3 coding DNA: TGTGCCAGCAGTACTCGAGGACAGATCATAGCCAAAAACATTCAGTACTTC.

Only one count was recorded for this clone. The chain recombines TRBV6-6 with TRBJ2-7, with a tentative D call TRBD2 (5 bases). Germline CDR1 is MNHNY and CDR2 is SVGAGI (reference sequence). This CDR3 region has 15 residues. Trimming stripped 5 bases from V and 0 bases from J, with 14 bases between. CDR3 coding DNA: TGTGCCAGCAGTGGCCCGGGTGGGAGCTCCTACGAGCAGTACTTC. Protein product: CASSGPGGSSYEQYF.